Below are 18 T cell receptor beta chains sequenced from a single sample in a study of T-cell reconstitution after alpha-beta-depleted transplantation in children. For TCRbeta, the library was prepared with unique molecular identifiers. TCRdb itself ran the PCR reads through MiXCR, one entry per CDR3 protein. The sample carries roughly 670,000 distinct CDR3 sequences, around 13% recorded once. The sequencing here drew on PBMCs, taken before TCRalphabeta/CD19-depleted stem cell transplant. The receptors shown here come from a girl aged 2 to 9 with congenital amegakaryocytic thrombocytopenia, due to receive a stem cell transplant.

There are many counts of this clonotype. CDR3 protein: CSVERLYRGRNTEAFF. Here the CDR3 DNA reads TGCAGCGTTGAGCGGTTGTATCGGGGTCGGAACACTGAAGCTTTCTTT. The chain combines TRBV29-1 with TRBJ1-1; D not certain. Germline-derived CDR1 and CDR2 are SQVTM and ANQGSEA. The CDR3 spans 16 residues. Trimming cost V 3 bases and J 1 base, with 18 bases left between them.

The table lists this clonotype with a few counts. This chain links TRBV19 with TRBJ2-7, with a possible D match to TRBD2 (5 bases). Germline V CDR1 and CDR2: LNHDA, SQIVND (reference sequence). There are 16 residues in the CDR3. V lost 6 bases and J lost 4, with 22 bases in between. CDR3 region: CASRLRRLLPGYEQYF. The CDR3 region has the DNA TGTGCCAGTAGGTTAAGGCGGCTCCTTCCGGGGTACGAGCAGTACTTC.

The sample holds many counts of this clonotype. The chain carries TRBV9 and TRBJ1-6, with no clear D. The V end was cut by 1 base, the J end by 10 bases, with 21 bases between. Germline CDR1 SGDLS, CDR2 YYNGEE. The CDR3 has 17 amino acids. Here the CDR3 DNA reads TGTGCCAGCAGCGTAAGCCCACTTATGGGCGGTCGGTCACCCCTCCACTTT. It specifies CASSVSPLMGGRSPLHF.

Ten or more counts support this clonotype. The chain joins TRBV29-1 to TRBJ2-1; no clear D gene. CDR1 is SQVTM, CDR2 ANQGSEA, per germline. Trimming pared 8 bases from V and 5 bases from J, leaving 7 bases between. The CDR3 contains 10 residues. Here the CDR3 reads CSYGDNEQFF. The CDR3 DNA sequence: TGCAGCTACGGAGACAATGAGCAGTTCTTC.

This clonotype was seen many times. DNA of the CDR3: TGTGCCAGCAGTTTAACAGGGAGTGAGGGCTACACCTTC. Protein sequence: CASSLTGSEGYTF. The chain employs TRBV12-3 or TRBV12-4 and TRBJ1-2, with D perhaps matching TRBD1 (6 bases). V lost 2 bases and J 8 bases, leaving 12 bases between the germline ends. CDR3 length: 13 amino acids.

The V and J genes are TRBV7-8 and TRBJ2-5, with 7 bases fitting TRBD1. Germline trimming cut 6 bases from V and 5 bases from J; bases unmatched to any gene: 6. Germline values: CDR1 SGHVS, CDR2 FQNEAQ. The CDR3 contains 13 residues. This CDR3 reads CASRHRGKETQYF. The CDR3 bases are TGTGCCAGCAGGCACAGGGGTAAGGAGACCCAGTACTTC.

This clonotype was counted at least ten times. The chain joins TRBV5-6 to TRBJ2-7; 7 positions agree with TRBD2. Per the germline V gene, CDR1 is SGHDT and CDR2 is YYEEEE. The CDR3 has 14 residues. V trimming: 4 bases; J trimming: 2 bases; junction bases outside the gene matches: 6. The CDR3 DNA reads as TGTGCCAGCAGCCCTGGACTAGGGACCTACGAGCAGTACTTC. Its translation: CASSPGLGTYEQYF.

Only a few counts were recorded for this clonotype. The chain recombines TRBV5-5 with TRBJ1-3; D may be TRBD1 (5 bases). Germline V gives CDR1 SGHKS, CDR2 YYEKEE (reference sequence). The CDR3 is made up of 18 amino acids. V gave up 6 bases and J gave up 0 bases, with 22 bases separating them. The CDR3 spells CASTVTVARGSSGNTIYF. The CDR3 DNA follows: TGTGCCAGCACCGTGACCGTGGCTCGGGGGAGCTCTGGAAACACCATATATTTT.

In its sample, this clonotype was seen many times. CDR3 DNA sequence: TGTGCCAGCAGTCCAGGTCGGGGGCGAACAACTAATGAAAAACTGTTTTTT. It translates to CASSPGRGRTTNEKLFF. This chain connects TRBV12-3 or TRBV12-4 to TRBJ1-4; possibly TRBD1 for D (6 bases). This CDR3 has 17 residues. The germline V and J ends were trimmed by 5 bases and 0 bases, with 16 bases remaining between them.

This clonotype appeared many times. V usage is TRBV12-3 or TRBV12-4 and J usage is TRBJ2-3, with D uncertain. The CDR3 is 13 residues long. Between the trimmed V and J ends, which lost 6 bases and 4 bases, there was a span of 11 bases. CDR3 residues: CASRNLQADTQYF. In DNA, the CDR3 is TGTGCCAGCAGGAACCTTCAGGCAGATACGCAGTATTTT.

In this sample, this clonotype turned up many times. CDR3 coding DNA: TGTGCCAGCCGCCGGACAGGGAACAATCAGCCCCAGCATTTT. Amino acid sequence: CASRRTGNNQPQHF. This chain links TRBV12-3 or TRBV12-4 with TRBJ1-5, with 8 bases that match TRBD1. V dropped 8 bases and J dropped 3; count of bases not matched to a gene: 6. The CDR3 is 14 residues long.

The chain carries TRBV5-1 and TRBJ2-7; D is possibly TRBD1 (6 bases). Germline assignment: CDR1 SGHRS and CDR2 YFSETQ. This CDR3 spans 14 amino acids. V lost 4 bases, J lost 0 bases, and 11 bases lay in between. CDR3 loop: CASSAYRASYEQYF. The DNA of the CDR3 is TGCGCCAGCAGCGCCTACAGGGCCTCCTACGAGCAGTACTTC.

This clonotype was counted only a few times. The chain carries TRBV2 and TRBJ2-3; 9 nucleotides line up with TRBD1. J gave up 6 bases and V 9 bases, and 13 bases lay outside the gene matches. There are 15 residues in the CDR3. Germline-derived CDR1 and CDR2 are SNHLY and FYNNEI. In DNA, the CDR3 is TGTGCCAGACGATTACAGGGGGCCACATCGGATACGCAGTATTTT. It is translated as CARRLQGATSDTQYF.

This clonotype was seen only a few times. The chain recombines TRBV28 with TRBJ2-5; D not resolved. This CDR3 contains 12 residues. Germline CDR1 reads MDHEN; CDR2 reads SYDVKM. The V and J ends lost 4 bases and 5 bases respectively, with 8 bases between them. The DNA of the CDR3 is TGTGCCAGCAGTTATTTTCCTGAGACCCAGTACTTC. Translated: CASSYFPETQYF.

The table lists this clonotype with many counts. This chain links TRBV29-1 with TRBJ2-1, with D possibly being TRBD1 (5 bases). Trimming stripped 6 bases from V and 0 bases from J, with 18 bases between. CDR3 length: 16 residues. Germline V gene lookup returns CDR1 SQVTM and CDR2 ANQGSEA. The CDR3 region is CSVPPRQTSSYNEQFF. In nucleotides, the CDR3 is TGCAGCGTCCCTCCCCGACAGACCAGCTCCTACAATGAGCAGTTCTTC.

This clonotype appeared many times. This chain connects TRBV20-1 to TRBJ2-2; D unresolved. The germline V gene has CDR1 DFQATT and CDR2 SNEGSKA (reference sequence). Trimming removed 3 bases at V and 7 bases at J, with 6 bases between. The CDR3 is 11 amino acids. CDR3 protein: CSARLGGELFF. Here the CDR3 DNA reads TGCAGTGCTAGGTTGGGCGGGGAGCTGTTTTTT.

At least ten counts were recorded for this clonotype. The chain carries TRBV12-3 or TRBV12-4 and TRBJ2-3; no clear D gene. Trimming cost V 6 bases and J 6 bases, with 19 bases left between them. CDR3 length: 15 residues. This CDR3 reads CASRSNSRAADTQYF. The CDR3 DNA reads TGTGCCAGCAGGTCGAACTCCCGGGCGGCTGATACGCAGTATTTT.

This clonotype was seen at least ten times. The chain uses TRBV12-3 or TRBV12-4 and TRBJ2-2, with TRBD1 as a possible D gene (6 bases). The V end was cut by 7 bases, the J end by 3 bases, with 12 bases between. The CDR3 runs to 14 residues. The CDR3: CASTQGGYTGELFF. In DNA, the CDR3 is TGTGCCAGCACCCAAGGGGGATACACCGGGGAGCTGTTTTTT.